This TCR beta chain was identified in a study of PD-L1 blockade in urothelial cancer. Generated by immunoSEQ multiplex PCR, the TCRdb table keeps only in-frame clones and is missing some. In the table there are more than 45,000 clones, 70% to 90% of which are singletons. Trimming cost V 3 bases and J 0 bases; bases outside gene matches: 2. The CDR3 spans 14 residues. The germline V gene has CDR1 SGHVS and CDR2 FQNEAQ. The time point was: peripheral blood 6 weeks after treatment start. This clonotype was sampled from a man aged 60 to 75 with urothelial cancer. The rearrangement uses TRBV7-8 and TRBJ2-7, with 7 bases aligning to TRBD2. The input for sequencing was PBMCs, taken around atezolizumab (anti-PD-L1) treatment. The CDR3 DNA reads as TGTGCCAGCAGCTTGGCTAGCGGCTCCTACGAGCAGTACTTC. Protein sequence: CASSLASGSYEQYF. The full variable domain, with the rest looked up from reference TRBV7-8 and TRBJ2-7, is GAGVSQSPRYKVAKRGQDVALRCDPISGHVSLFWYQQALGQGPEFLTYFQNEAQLDKSGLPSDRFFAERPEGSVSTLKIQRTQQEDSAVYLCASSLASGSYEQYFGPGTRLTVT.